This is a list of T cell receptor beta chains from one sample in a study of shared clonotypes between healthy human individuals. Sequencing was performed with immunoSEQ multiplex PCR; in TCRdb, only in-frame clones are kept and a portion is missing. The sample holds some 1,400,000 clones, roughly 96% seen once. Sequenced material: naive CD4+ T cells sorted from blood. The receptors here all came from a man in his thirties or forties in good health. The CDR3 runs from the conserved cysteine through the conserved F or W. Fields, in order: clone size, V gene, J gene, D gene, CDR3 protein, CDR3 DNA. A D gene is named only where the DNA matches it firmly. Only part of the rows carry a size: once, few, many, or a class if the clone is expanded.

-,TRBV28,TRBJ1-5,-,CASSFPSRKYGGPQHF,TGTGCCAGCAGTTTTCCGTCCAGAAAGTATGGAGGGCCCCAGCATTTT
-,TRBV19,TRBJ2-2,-,CASSRGLDGELFF,TGTGCCAGTAGTAGAGGCCTGGACGGGGAGCTGTTTTTT
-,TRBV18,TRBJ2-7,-,CASSPLGGRSHEQYF,TGTGCCAGCTCACCACTTGGGGGTCGCTCCCACGAGCAGTACTTC
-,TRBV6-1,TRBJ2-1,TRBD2,CASSVSGSSYNEQFF,TGTGCCAGCAGTGTTAGCGGGTCCTCCTACAATGAGCAGTTCTTC
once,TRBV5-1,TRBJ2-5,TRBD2,CASSWGLAEGKETQYF,TGCGCCAGCAGCTGGGGACTAGCGGAAGGGAAGGAGACCCAGTACTTC
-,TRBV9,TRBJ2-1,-,CASSPRTVSNEQFF,TGTGCCAGCAGCCCCCGGACTGTCTCGAATGAGCAGTTCTTC
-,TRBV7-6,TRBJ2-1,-,CASSLQGPAYNEQFF,TGTGCCAGCAGCCTTCAGGGACCTGCCTACAATGAGCAGTTCTTC
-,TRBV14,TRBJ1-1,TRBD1,CASRRLQGGKTEAFF,TGTGCCAGCAGGAGGCTACAGGGGGGCAAGACTGAAGCTTTCTTT
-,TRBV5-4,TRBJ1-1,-,CASSLNSYTEAFF,TGTGCCAGCAGCTTAAACAGTTACACTGAAGCTTTCTTT
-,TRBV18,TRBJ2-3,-,CASSPLQRELTDTQYF,TGTGCCAGCTCACCACTGCAACGGGAGTTGACAGATACGCAGTATTTT
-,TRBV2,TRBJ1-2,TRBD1,CASRQTGGAANYGYTF,TGTGCCAGCAGACAGACAGGGGGCGCAGCTAACTATGGCTACACCTTC
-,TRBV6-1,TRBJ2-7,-,CAGGRSSYEQYF,TGTGCCGGTGGACGGAGCTCCTACGAGCAGTACTTC
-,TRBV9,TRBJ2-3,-,CASSGGVSSTDTQYF,TGTGCCAGCAGCGGAGGGGTATCCAGCACAGATACGCAGTATTTT
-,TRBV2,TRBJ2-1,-,CASSVSGSNEQFF,TGTGCCAGCAGTGTGAGCGGATCCAATGAGCAGTTCTTC
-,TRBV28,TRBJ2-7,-,CASSERSGAVTYEQYF,TGTGCCAGCAGTGAACGGTCAGGGGCGGTTACCTACGAGCAGTACTTC
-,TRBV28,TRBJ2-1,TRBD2,CASSSPGGSSYNEQFF,TGTGCCAGCAGTTCCCCCGGCGGGAGCTCCTACAATGAGCAGTTCTTC
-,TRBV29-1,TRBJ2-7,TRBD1,CSVEDRTGKGEQYF,TGCAGCGTTGAAGACCGGACAGGGAAGGGCGAGCAGTACTTC